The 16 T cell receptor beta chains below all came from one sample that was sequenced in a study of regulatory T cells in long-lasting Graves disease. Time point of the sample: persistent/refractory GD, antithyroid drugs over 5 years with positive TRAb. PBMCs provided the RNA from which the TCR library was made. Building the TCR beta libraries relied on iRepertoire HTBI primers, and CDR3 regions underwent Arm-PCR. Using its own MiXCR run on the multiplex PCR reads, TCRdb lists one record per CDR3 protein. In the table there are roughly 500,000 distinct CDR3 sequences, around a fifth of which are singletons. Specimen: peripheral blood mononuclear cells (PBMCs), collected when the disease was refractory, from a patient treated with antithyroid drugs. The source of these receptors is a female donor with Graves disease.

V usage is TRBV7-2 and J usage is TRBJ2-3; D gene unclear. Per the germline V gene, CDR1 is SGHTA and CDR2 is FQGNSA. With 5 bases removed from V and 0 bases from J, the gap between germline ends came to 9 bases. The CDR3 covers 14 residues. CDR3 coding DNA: TGTGCCAGCAGCCTCCGACTTAGCACAGATACGCAGTATTTT. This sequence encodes CASSLRLSTDTQYF.

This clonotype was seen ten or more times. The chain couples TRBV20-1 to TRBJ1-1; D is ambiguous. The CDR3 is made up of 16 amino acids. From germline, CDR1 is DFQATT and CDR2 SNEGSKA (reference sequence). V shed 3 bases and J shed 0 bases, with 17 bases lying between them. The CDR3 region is CSASTIAQRMNTEAFF. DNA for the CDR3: TGCAGTGCTAGCACGATAGCACAGAGGATGAACACTGAAGCTTTCTTT.

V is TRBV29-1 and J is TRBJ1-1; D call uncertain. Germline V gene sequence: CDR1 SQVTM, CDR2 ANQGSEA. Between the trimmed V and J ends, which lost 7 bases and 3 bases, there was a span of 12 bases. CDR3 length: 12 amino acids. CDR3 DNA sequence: TGCAGCGGTGGTCCCGGAGACACTGAAGCTTTCTTT. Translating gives CSGGPGDTEAFF.

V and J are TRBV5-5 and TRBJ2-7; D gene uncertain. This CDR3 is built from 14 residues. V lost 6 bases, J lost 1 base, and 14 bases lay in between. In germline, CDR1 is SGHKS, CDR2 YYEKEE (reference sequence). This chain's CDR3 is CASISISGSYEQYF. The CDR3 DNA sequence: TGTGCCAGCATCTCAATCTCGGGTTCCTACGAGCAGTACTTC.

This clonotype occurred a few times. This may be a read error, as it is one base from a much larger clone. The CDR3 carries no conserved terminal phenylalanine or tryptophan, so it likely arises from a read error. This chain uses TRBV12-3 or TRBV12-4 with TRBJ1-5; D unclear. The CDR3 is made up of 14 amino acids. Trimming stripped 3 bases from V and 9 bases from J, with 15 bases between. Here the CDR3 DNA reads TGTGCCAGCAGTTTGAGGCTTGATCCTCTGCCCCAGCATCTT. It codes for CASSLRLDPLPQHL.

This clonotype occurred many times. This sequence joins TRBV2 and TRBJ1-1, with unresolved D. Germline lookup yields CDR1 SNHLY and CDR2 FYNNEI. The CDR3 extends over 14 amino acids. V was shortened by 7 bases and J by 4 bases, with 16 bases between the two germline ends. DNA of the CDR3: TGTGCCAGCACCCCTTTGGAAGGATCCACTGAAGCTTTCTTT. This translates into CASTPLEGSTEAFF.

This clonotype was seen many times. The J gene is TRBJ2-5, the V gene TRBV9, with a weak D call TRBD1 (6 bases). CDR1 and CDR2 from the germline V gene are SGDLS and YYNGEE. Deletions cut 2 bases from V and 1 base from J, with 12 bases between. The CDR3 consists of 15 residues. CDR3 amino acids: CASSVAVGAQETQYF. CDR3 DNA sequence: TGTGCCAGCAGCGTGGCAGTGGGGGCCCAAGAGACCCAGTACTTC.

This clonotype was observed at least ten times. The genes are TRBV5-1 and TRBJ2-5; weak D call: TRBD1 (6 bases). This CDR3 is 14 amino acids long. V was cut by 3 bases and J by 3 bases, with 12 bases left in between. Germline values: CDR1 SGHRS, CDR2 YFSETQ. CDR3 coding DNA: TGCGCCAGCAGCTCGGGACAACAAGAAGAGACCCAGTACTTC. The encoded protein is CASSSGQQEETQYF.

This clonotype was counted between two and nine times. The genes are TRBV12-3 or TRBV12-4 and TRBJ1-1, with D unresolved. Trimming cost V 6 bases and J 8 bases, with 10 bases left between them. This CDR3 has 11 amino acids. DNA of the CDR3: TGTGCCAGCAGCCAAACACGGGAAGCTTTCTTT. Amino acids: CASSQTREAFF.

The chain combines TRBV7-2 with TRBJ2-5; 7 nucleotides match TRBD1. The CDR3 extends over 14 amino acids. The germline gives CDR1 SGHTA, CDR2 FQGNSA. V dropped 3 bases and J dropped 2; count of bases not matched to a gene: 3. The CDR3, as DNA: TGTGCCAGCAGCTTCCGACAGGGACAAGAGACCCAGTACTTC. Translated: CASSFRQGQETQYF.

CDR3 region: CASSPKDRVHGYTF. The CDR3 DNA reads as TGTGCCAGCAGCCCAAAAGACAGGGTCCATGGCTACACCTTC. The chain links TRBV9 to TRBJ1-2; 7 bases fit TRBD1. The CDR3 is 14 amino acids. Germline values: CDR1 SGDLS, CDR2 YYNGEE. J lost 6 bases, V lost 4 bases, and 9 bases had no gene match.

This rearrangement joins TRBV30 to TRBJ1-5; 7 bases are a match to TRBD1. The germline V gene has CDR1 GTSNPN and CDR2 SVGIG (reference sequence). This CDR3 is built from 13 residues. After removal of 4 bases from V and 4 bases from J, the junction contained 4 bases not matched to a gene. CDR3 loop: CAWNSGGNQPQHF. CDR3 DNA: TGTGCCTGGAACTCAGGGGGGAATCAGCCCCAGCATTTT.

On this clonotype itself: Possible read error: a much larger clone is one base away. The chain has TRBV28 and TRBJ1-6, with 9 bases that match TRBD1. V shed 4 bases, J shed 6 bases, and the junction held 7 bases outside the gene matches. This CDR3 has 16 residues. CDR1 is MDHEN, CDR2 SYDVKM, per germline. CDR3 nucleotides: TGTGCCAGCAGTTCCCTCGGACAGGGGAGTAATTCACCCCTCCACTTT. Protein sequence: CASSSLGQGSNSPLHF.

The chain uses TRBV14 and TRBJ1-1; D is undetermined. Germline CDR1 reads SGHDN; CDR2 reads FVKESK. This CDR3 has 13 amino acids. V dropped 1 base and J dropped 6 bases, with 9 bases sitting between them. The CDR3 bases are TGTGCCAGCAGCCAAGGATGGACTCCTGAAGCTTTCTTT. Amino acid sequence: CASSQGWTPEAFF.

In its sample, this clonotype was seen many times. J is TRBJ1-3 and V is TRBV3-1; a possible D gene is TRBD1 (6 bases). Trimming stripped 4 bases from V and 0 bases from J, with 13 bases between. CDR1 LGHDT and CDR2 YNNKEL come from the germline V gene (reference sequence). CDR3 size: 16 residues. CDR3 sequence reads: CASSRDRWSSGNTIYF. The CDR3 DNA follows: TGTGCCAGCAGCCGAGACAGGTGGAGCTCTGGAAACACCATATATTTT.

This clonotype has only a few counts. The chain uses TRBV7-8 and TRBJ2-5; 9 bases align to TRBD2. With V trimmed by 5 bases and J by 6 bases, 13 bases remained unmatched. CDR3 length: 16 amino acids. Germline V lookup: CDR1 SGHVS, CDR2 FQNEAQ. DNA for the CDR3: TGTGCCAGCAGCCCGATGCGGACTAGCGCCGGGAAGACCCAGTACTTC. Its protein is CASSPMRTSAGKTQYF.